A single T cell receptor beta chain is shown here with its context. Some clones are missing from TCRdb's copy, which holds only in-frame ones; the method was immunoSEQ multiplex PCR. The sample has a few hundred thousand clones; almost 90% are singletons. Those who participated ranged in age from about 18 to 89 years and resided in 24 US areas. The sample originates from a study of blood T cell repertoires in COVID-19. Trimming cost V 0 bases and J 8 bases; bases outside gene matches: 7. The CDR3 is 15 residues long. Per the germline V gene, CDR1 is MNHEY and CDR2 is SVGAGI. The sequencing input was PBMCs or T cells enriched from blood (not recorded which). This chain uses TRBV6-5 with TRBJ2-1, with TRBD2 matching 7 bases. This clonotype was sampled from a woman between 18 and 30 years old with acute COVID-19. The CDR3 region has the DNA TGTGCCAGCAGTTACTCTTTTGGCGGGAGCGATGAGCAGTTCTTC. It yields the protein CASSYSFGGSDEQFF.